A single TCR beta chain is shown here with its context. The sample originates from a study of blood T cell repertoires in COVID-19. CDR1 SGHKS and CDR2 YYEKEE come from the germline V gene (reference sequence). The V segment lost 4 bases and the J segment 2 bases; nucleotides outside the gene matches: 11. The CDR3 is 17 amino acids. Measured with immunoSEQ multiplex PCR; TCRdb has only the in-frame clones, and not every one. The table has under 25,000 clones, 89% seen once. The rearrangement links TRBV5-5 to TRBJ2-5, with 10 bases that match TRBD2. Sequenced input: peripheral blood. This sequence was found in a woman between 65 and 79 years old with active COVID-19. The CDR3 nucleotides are TGTGCCAGCAGCCTGGTACTAGCGGGGAAGCCACAAGAGACCCAGTACTTC. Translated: CASSLVLAGKPQETQYF.